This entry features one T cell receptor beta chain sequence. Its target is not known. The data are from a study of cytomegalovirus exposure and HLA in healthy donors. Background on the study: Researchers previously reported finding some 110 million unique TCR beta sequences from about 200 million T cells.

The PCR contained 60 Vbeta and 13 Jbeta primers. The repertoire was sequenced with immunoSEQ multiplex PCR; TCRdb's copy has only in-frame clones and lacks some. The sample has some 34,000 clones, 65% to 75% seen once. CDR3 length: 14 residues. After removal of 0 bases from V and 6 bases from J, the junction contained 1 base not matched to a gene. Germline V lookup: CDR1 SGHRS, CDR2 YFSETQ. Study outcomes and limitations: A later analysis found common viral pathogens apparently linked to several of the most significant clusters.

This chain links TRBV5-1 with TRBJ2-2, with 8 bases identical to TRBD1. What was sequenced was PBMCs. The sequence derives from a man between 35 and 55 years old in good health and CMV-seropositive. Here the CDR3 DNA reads TGCGCCAGCAGCTTGGAACAGGGGGCCGGGGAGCTGTTTTTT. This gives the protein CASSLEQGAGELFF.